The 14 T cell receptor beta chains below all came from one sample that was sequenced in a study of shared clonotypes between healthy human individuals. Clones were sequenced by immunoSEQ multiplex PCR, and TCRdb holds only the in-frame ones, with some missing. The data hold some 700,000 clones, with about 90% observed a single time. The source material was memory CD8+ T cells from PBMCs. Subset of the sample: CD45RO+ cells pooled with CCR7-negative TemRA cells. These receptors all come from a man between 18 and 35 years old in good health. Some clones in this sample may be carry-over from other donors' samples.

The chain uses TRBV10-3 and TRBJ2-1, with D possibly matching TRBD2 (5 bases). V was trimmed by 0 bases and J by 0 bases, leaving 9 bases between them. The V gene's germline CDR1 is ENHRY and CDR2 SYGVKD. The CDR3 sequence is 16 residues long. This chain's CDR3 is CAISESIRGSYNEQFF. DNA for the CDR3: TGTGCCATCAGTGAGTCGATCCGGGGCTCCTACAATGAGCAGTTCTTC.

V is TRBV21-1 and J is TRBJ1-5; TRBD1, the table's D call, lacks a check against the DNA. TRBV21-1 is a pseudogene segment. The length of the CDR3 is 13 residues. As DNA, the CDR3 is TGTGCCAGCATCCTAGACAGGAGTCAGCCCCAGCATTTT. Encoded protein: CASILDRSQPQHF.

The J gene is TRBJ2-7, the V gene TRBV9; tentatively, D is TRBD2 (6 bases). Trimming shortened V by 0 bases and J by 5 bases, and 15 bases separated the two germline ends. Germline lookup yields CDR1 SGDLS and CDR2 YYNGEE. The CDR3 runs 15 residues. The CDR3 bases are TGTGCCAGCAGCGTAGGGGGGGATCTAGTACACGAGCAGTACTTC. Its translation is CASSVGGDLVHEQYF.

The chain employs TRBV28 and TRBJ2-3; D is perhaps TRBD2 (5 bases). CDR1 and CDR2 (germline): MDHEN, SYDVKM. Trimming left V 6 bases short and J 4 bases short, with 26 bases between. The CDR3 loop spans 18 amino acids. CDR3 nucleotide sequence: TGTGCCAGCAGGCAGCAAGGAGGTGTTAGGTATGGTGCAGATACGCAGTATTTT. It codes for CASRQQGGVRYGADTQYF.

The rearrangement joins TRBV4-3 to TRBJ1-2, with 11 bases fitting TRBD1. This CDR3 is 16 amino acids long. The V segment lost 0 bases and the J segment 6 bases; nucleotides outside the gene matches: 6. Germline CDR1 is LGHNA and CDR2 is YSLEER. CDR3 sequence: CASSQDRRTGGDGYTF. The CDR3 DNA reads as TGCGCCAGCAGCCAAGATCGGCGGACAGGGGGCGATGGCTACACCTTC.

This clone was seen just once. The CDR3 DNA follows: TGTGCCAGCAGCTTACGGGATGGCACCGGGGAGCTGTTTTTT. This translates into CASSLRDGTGELFF. The rearrangement uses TRBV11-3 and TRBJ2-2, with TRBD2 as a possible D gene (5 bases). The V end lost 2 bases, the J end lost 4 bases, and 8 bases lay between the germline ends. From germline, CDR1 is SGHNT and CDR2 YENEEA. The CDR3 runs to 14 residues.

This chain links TRBV19 with TRBJ2-3; unclear D gene. CDR1 LNHDA and CDR2 SQIVND come from the germline V gene (reference sequence). Trimming stripped 9 bases from V and 3 bases from J, with 19 bases between. This CDR3 spans 15 amino acids. Written as DNA, the CDR3 is TGTGCCAGCGCTTCCTTCGGGTTGAAAACAGATACGCAGTATTTT. The encoded protein is CASASFGLKTDTQYF.

With respect to this clone: This same CDR3 is encoded by further DNA sequences in the sample. The CDR3 is CASSFSGSSYEQYF. The CDR3 DNA reads as TGTGCCAGCAGTTTTTCCGGTAGCTCCTACGAGCAGTACTTC. The chain uses TRBV27 and TRBJ2-7; D ambiguous. This CDR3 is 14 amino acids long. Germline CDR1 MNHEY, CDR2 SMNVEV (reference sequence). V lost 3 bases, J lost 0 bases, and 9 bases lay in between.

In its sample, this clone was seen once. V usage is TRBV6-1 and J usage is TRBJ2-3; D ambiguous. V was shortened by 9 bases and J by 2 bases, with 18 bases between the two germline ends. CDR3 length equals 15 residues. Germline CDR1 MNHNS, CDR2 SASEGT. The CDR3, as DNA: TGTGCCAGTTCTTCTTTCACGTCAAACACAGATACGCAGTATTTT. It yields the protein CASSSFTSNTDTQYF.

Note on this clone: The identical CDR3 is also encoded by other nucleotide sequences in the sample. V gene TRBV6-5 combines with J gene TRBJ2-7; 8 bases map to TRBD2. The CDR3 spans 14 residues. V gave up 6 bases and J gave up 3 bases; unmatched junction bases: 7. Germline V gene data show CDR1 as MNHEY and CDR2 as SVGAGI. CDR3 protein: CASSPGTSGYEQYF. The CDR3, as DNA: TGTGCCAGCAGCCCAGGGACTAGTGGCTACGAGCAGTACTTC.

V gene TRBV5-1 combines with J gene TRBJ2-5, with unresolved D. V dropped 2 bases and J dropped 5 bases, with 13 bases sitting between them. Per the germline V gene, CDR1 is SGHRS and CDR2 is YFSETQ. This CDR3 spans 14 amino acids. The CDR3 is CASSFRRAGETQYF. Here the CDR3 DNA reads TGCGCCAGCAGCTTTCGACGGGCTGGGGAGACCCAGTACTTC.

The chain couples TRBV7-9 to TRBJ2-7; a possible D gene is TRBD2 (6 bases). CDR1 SEHNR and CDR2 FQNEAQ come from the germline V gene (reference sequence). The germline V and J ends were trimmed by 5 bases and 0 bases, with 14 bases remaining between them. CDR3 size: 15 residues. The CDR3 reads CASSPPGAGSYEQYF. CDR3 DNA: TGTGCCAGCAGCCCCCCGGGAGCAGGCTCCTACGAGCAGTACTTC. The variable domain in full, with the rest retrieved from reference TRBV7-9 and TRBJ2-7, is DTGVSQNPRHKITKRGQNVTFRCDPISEHNRLYWYRQTLGQGPEFLTYFQNEAQLEKSRLLSDRFSAERPKGSFSTLEIQRTEQGDSAMYLCASSPPGAGSYEQYFGPGTRLTVT.

This rearrangement joins TRBV7-2 to TRBJ2-7, with D perhaps matching TRBD1 or TRBD2 (5 bases each). From germline, CDR1 is SGHTA and CDR2 FQGNSA. This CDR3 contains 14 residues. With 7 bases removed from V and 6 bases from J, the gap between germline ends came to 19 bases. The CDR3 reads CASNDQPGPSEQYF. The CDR3 DNA is TGTGCCAGCAACGACCAACCGGGACCGAGCGAGCAGTACTTC.

This clone was counted a single time. J is TRBJ2-7 and V is TRBV4-1, with D maybe TRBD1 (5 bases). The CDR3 loop spans 15 amino acids. The germline CDR1 and CDR2 sequences are MGHRA and YSYEKL. The V and J ends lost 0 bases and 3 bases respectively, with 12 bases between them. In DNA form, the CDR3 reads TGCGCCAGCAGCCAAGAATCCAGGGAACTCTACGAGCAGTACTTC. Encoded protein: CASSQESRELYEQYF.